What follows is one T cell receptor (beta chain) and its context. No cognate antigen has been identified for it. No base quality values were provided; no much bigger clone lies one nucleotide off. The entry originates in a study of T-cell reconstitution after alpha-beta-depleted transplantation in children listed by TCRdb under 2016. For the study in its entirety: Using TCR repertoire profiling, the study followed T-cell immune reconstitution in a quantitative way in children after TCRalphabeta/CD19-depleted allogeneic hematopoietic cell transplantation.

The library was made by PCR. Sequenced using an Illumina HiSeq 2500. TCR library preparation used molecular barcoding, with unique molecular identifiers applied to normalize quantification of the TCRbeta repertoire. TCRdb ran its own pipeline on the public reads, namely fastp trimming at Q25 and MiXCR clone calling, and kept in-frame beta chains. All rows with the same CDR3 protein become a single entry with the most common DNA and genes. Recorded for this sample are around 480,000 distinct CDR3 sequences; 32% of them occurred a single time. The ten largest clonotypes hold 2% to 3% of the sample. The CDR3 contains 14 residues, cysteine and phenylalanine counted. Left in the record is the CDR3 DNA by itself, 42 bases read in frame from the first base. V is cut by 4 bases and J by 0 bases, and the space between the germline ends is 7 bases. CDR1 and CDR2 are drawn from the germline V gene (reference sequence): GTSNPN, SVGIG.

The TCR sequence derives from a human donor who donated a stem cell graft to a child with aplastic anemia. The chain employs TRBV30 and TRBJ2-6, with a tentative D gene TRBD1 over 5 matching bases. The sequencing here drew on PBMCs from the stem cell graft donor, taken from the stem cell graft. CDR3 sequence: CAWTGSSGANVLTF. The DNA sequence follows: TGTGCCTGGACAGGGTCCTCTGGGGCCAACGTCCTGACTTTC.